Presented here are 25 T cell receptor beta chains from one specimen sequenced in a study of PD-1 blockade in mismatch repair-deficient tumors. The data were produced by immunoSEQ multiplex PCR, yet TCRdb's version contains in-frame clones alone and is incomplete. Among about 66,000 clones listed, approximately 82% were seen once. Here the sequenced sample was peripheral blood, taken 2 weeks after starting pembrolizumab. These receptors originate from an adult with mismatch repair-deficient cancer.

This chain uses TRBV7-3 with TRBJ2-3; D not resolved. The CDR3 spans 14 residues. V was cut by 4 bases and J by 5 bases, with 13 bases left in between. The germline V gene encodes CDR1 SGHTA and CDR2 FQGTGA. In DNA form, the CDR3 reads TGTGCCAGCAGCTACGGGTTAGTGGGAGATACGCAGTATTTT. Encoded protein: CASSYGLVGDTQYF.

The chain employs TRBV29-1 and TRBJ2-7, with 8 bases that match TRBD1. The trim removed 4 bases at V and 2 bases at J, leaving 4 bases unmatched. This CDR3 region has 13 residues. CDR1 and CDR2 (germline): SQVTM, ANQGSEA. CDR3 DNA: TGCAGCGTTGTTGGACAGGGTCCCTACGAGCAGTACTTC. This gives the protein CSVVGQGPYEQYF.

The chain recombines TRBV19 with TRBJ2-1; 9 positions match TRBD2. Germline V CDR1 and CDR2: LNHDA, SQIVND (reference sequence). CDR3 length equals 17 residues. The junction had 15 bases not matched to a gene; V was cut back by 9 bases and J by 3 bases. The CDR3 sequence: CASSGTSPRRGYNEQFF. DNA of the CDR3: TGTGCCAGCTCCGGGACTAGCCCCCGCCGGGGCTACAATGAGCAGTTCTTC.

The chain uses TRBV7-3 and TRBJ2-1; 14 nucleotides match TRBD2. Germline trimming cut 4 bases from V and 7 bases from J; bases unmatched to any gene: 6. The length of the CDR3 is 16 residues. Germline V gives CDR1 SGHTA, CDR2 FQGTGA. For the CDR3, the DNA is TGTGCCAGCAGCTCGGGACTAGCGGGAGCGAGGAATGAGCAGTTCTTC. It codes for CASSSGLAGARNEQFF.

This clone has a handful of counts. The genes are TRBV2 and TRBJ1-2, with a weak D call TRBD1 (5 bases). This CDR3 spans 14 amino acids. From germline, CDR1 is SNHLY and CDR2 FYNNEI. The ends were cut back, 3 bases at V and 4 bases at J, with 12 bases in the middle. The chain's CDR3 is CASSERGGGYGYTF. The CDR3 DNA reads as TGTGCCAGCAGTGAGCGGGGTGGGGGCTATGGCTACACCTTC.

V is TRBV4-2 and J is TRBJ1-4; D unresolved. CDR3 length: 14 residues. V was shortened by 6 bases and J by 4 bases, with 12 bases between the two germline ends. Germline values: CDR1 LGHNA, CDR2 YNFKEQ. CDR3 amino acids: CASSQRGYNEKLFF. In DNA form, the CDR3 reads TGTGCCAGCAGTCAGAGAGGGTATAATGAAAAACTGTTTTTT.

The chain couples TRBV7-9 to TRBJ2-1; D perhaps matches TRBD1 (7 bases). CDR1 and CDR2 from the germline V gene are SEHNR and FQNEAQ (reference sequence). V was cut by 5 bases and J by 7 bases, with 24 bases left in between. This CDR3 spans 17 amino acids. The CDR3 loop reads CASSQGGIGETRNEQFF. The CDR3, as DNA: TGTGCCAGCAGCCAGGGGGGAATAGGGGAGACTAGGAATGAGCAGTTCTTC.

The gene calls are TRBV4-2 and TRBJ2-2; D might be TRBD2 (5 bases). CDR1 is LGHNA and CDR2 is YNFKEQ in the germline V gene. The V and J ends lost 1 base and 1 base respectively, with 10 bases between them. The CDR3 length is 16 residues. CDR3 sequence: CASSQAPAGNTGELFF. CDR3 sequence (DNA): TGTGCCAGCAGCCAAGCTCCTGCGGGGAACACCGGGGAGCTGTTTTTT.

V usage is TRBV11-3 and J usage is TRBJ2-5; 8 bases are a match to TRBD2. V gave up 4 bases and J gave up 4 bases; unmatched junction bases: 11. This CDR3 is 16 amino acids long. Germline lookup yields CDR1 SGHNT and CDR2 YENEEA. The CDR3 sequence: CASSSYGREGSETQYF. DNA of the CDR3: TGTGCCAGCAGCTCATACGGCCGGGAGGGCTCAGAGACCCAGTACTTC.

V is TRBV30 and J is TRBJ1-2; the D gene is possibly TRBD1 (5 bases). The ends were cut back, 0 bases at V and 7 bases at J, with 12 bases in the middle. Germline-derived CDR1 and CDR2 are GTSNPN and SVGIG (reference sequence). The CDR3 is made up of 13 amino acids. Written as DNA, the CDR3 is TGTGCCTGGAGTGTAGCCAGGGCGGGTGGCTACACCTTC. Translated, it gives CAWSVARAGGYTF.

This chain uses TRBV5-6 with TRBJ2-1; no definite D call. CDR1 SGHDT and CDR2 YYEEEE come from the germline V gene. Trimming pared 2 bases from V and 2 bases from J, leaving 5 bases between. This CDR3 spans 13 amino acids. CDR3 in DNA: TGTGCCAGCAGCTTCCGGGCCTACAATGAGCAGTTCTTC. Protein product: CASSFRAYNEQFF. Filled out from reference TRBV5-6 and TRBJ2-1, the complete variable domain reads DAGVTQSPTHLIKTRGQQVTLRCSPKSGHDTVSWYQQALGQGPQFIFQYYEEEERQRGNFPDRFSGHQFPNYSSELNVNALLLGDSALYLCASSFRAYNEQFFGPGTRLTVL.

The chain has TRBV7-9 and TRBJ2-7; tentative D call: TRBD2 (5 bases). The CDR3 spans 16 residues. The V end was cut by 3 bases, the J end by 4 bases, with 19 bases between. Per the germline V gene, CDR1 is SEHNR and CDR2 is FQNEAQ (reference sequence). For the CDR3, the DNA is TGTGCCAGCAGCTTGGAGGCAGTGAAGTTACAATACGAGCAGTACTTC. Amino acid sequence: CASSLEAVKLQYEQYF.

The chain links TRBV19 to TRBJ1-5; perhaps TRBD1 as D (6 bases). V gave up 8 bases and J gave up 3 bases, with 11 bases separating them. The germline gives CDR1 LNHDA, CDR2 SQIVND (reference sequence). There are 13 residues in the CDR3. The CDR3 DNA is TGTGCCAGTGGCGGACAGATCAATCAGCCCCAGCATTTT. It yields the protein CASGGQINQPQHF.

The sample holds one count of this clone. This chain uses TRBV7-9 with TRBJ2-7; 7 positions match TRBD2. This CDR3 contains 16 residues. Losses at the gene ends were 0 bases for V and 5 bases for J; bases not matched to a gene: 10. Germline V gene sequence: CDR1 SEHNR, CDR2 FQNEAQ (reference sequence). CDR3 protein: CASSLAGRAGEDEQYF. The CDR3 nucleotides are TGTGCCAGCAGCTTAGCCGGGCGGGCGGGAGAGGACGAGCAGTACTTC.

Written as DNA, the CDR3 is TGTGCCAGCAGCGTAGAGCAGGGATTTGAAGCTTTCTTT. The encoded protein is CASSVEQGFEAFF. The V gene is TRBV9, the J gene TRBJ1-1; a possible D gene is TRBD1 (5 bases). The CDR3 length is 13 residues. Trimming stripped 0 bases from V and 7 bases from J, with 10 bases between. CDR1 is SGDLS, CDR2 YYNGEE, per germline.

The chain carries TRBV15 and TRBJ2-7; 8 positions agree with TRBD1. From germline, CDR1 is LNHNV and CDR2 YYDKDF (reference sequence). CDR3 length equals 13 residues. V dropped 5 bases and J dropped 6; count of bases not matched to a gene: 6. CDR3 residues: CATSGRQGFEQYF. In DNA, the CDR3 is TGTGCCACCAGCGGCAGACAGGGGTTCGAGCAGTACTTC.

The chain joins TRBV27 to TRBJ2-7; TRBD2 is a possible D gene (5 bases). The CDR3 is made up of 16 amino acids. The V end lost 0 bases, the J end lost 0 bases, and 12 bases lay between the germline ends. Germline assignment: CDR1 MNHEY and CDR2 SMNVEV (reference sequence). The CDR3 DNA follows: TGTGCCAGCAGTTTATCGGGTGGGGAGAGCTCCTACGAGCAGTACTTC. It encodes CASSLSGGESSYEQYF.

This chain uses TRBV15 with TRBJ1-1; D uncertain. The germline gives CDR1 LNHNV, CDR2 YYDKDF (reference sequence). Trimming removed 4 bases at V and 4 bases at J, with 10 bases between. The CDR3 spans 13 residues. CDR3 residues: CATSTQKSTEAFF. CDR3 DNA: TGTGCCACCAGCACCCAGAAGTCCACTGAAGCTTTCTTT. Full variable domain (rest looked up from reference TRBV15 and TRBJ1-1): DAMVIQNPRYQVTQFGKPVTLSCSQTLNHNVMYWYQQKSSQAPKLLFHYYDKDFNNEADTPDNFQSRRPNTSFCFLDIRSPGLGDTAMYLCATSTQKSTEAFFGQGTRLTVV.

The CDR3 spells CASSLVSSGSTDTQYF. The CDR3 DNA sequence: TGCGCCAGCAGCTTGGTTTCTAGCGGGAGCACAGATACGCAGTATTTT. The chain carries TRBV5-1 and TRBJ2-3; TRBD2 agrees at 8 bases. Germline-derived CDR1 and CDR2 are SGHRS and YFSETQ. This CDR3 has 16 residues. V trimming: 0 bases; J trimming: 0 bases; junction bases outside the gene matches: 3.

A few counts support this clone. The V and J genes are TRBV27 and TRBJ2-3; D gene uncertain. The germline V gene has CDR1 MNHEY and CDR2 SMNVEV (reference sequence). This CDR3 contains 14 residues. The V end lost 3 bases, the J end lost 0 bases, and 7 bases lay between the germline ends. The CDR3: CASSFYQSTDTQYF. CDR3 DNA sequence: TGTGCCAGCAGTTTCTACCAGAGCACAGATACGCAGTATTTT.

This clone has more than one count but fewer than ten. The J gene is TRBJ2-3, the V gene TRBV5-5; 11 nucleotides align to TRBD2. The CDR3 extends over 15 amino acids. The trim removed 5 bases at V and 2 bases at J, leaving 4 bases unmatched. CDR1 and CDR2 from the germline V gene are SGHKS and YYEKEE (reference sequence). CDR3 nucleotide sequence: TGTGCCAGCAGTTCTAGCGGGAGGCTCACAGATACGCAGTATTTT. It specifies CASSSSGRLTDTQYF.

V gene TRBV28 combines with J gene TRBJ2-5; the match to TRBD2 covers 9 bases. There are 15 residues in the CDR3. Germline V gives CDR1 MDHEN, CDR2 SYDVKM. V was pared by 5 bases and J by 9 bases, with 13 bases of the junction left unmatched. CDR3 DNA sequence: TGTGCCAGCAGTGGGGGACTAGCAGGCTTTGTGGCCCAGTACTTC. Protein sequence: CASSGGLAGFVAQYF. The full variable domain, in which reference TRBV28 and TRBJ2-5 provide the parts outside the CDR3, is DVKVTQSSRYLVKRTGEKVFLECVQDMDHENMFWYRQDPGLGLRLIYFSYDVKMKEKGDIPEGYSVSREKKERFSLILESASTNQTSMYLCASSGGLAGFVAQYFGPGTRLLVL.

The chain is built from TRBV6-6 and TRBJ2-7; TRBD2 agrees at 12 bases. Germline V gene data show CDR1 as MNHNY and CDR2 as SVGAGI (reference sequence). The CDR3 is 15 amino acids. V trimming: 5 bases; J trimming: 7 bases; junction bases outside the gene matches: 9. CDR3 loop: CASSPLAGGPKEQYF. DNA for the CDR3: TGTGCCAGCAGTCCCCTAGCGGGAGGGCCGAAAGAGCAGTACTTC.

The chain links TRBV28 to TRBJ2-7; 10 nucleotides agree with TRBD2. The CDR3 contains 15 residues. The germline V gene has CDR1 MDHEN and CDR2 SYDVKM. J was trimmed by 9 bases and V by 6 bases; bases with no gene match: 14. Written as DNA, the CDR3 is TGTGCCAGCAGCCAGGAGGGCGCTAGCGGGAGTGTGCAGTACTTC. It yields the protein CASSQEGASGSVQYF.

This chain uses TRBV29-1 with TRBJ1-1; D perhaps matches TRBD1 (5 bases). V lost 6 bases to trimming and J lost 4 bases, with 15 bases between them. Germline CDR1 is SQVTM and CDR2 is ANQGSEA. The CDR3 contains 13 residues. CDR3 protein: CSVRTGGSTEAFF. The CDR3 nucleotides are TGCAGCGTAAGGACGGGGGGTAGCACTGAAGCTTTCTTT.